The source of this T cell receptor beta chain is a study of spatial heterogeneity in lung cancer (dated by TCRdb to about 2019). Regarding the study in general: More beta-chain than alpha-chain transcripts were consistently detected, likely reflecting higher beta-chain transcript abundance. A strong correlation was found between TCR transcript counts in tumor regions and a T cell transcriptional module score from matched bulk RNA-seq. In the raw uncorrected reads, each unique combination of TCR and UMI appeared on average more than ten times. The study quantitatively compared TCR alpha and beta repertoires across multiple tumor regions, matched nontumor lung and blood in non-small cell lung cancer. The study linked features of the TCR repertoire to counts of nonsynonymous mutations, which were determined by whole-exome sequencing of tumor tissue. Both alpha and beta chains were TCR-sequenced in samples taken at surgery, namely 220 tumor regions, approximately 66 matched nontumor lung samples and approximately 51 PBMC samples.

The meaning of the sample's time point label: sample taken at primary tumor resection. Donors were over 60 patients with early-stage, untreated non-small cell lung cancer from the lung TRACERx cohort. TCR sequencing used whole RNA extracted from tumor and nontumor lung tissue, or from cryopreserved PBMC samples, without cell sorting. A patient was chosen for TCR sequencing only when enough RNA was available from at least two tumor regions. Tumor and adjacent nontumor lung specimens were reviewed by a lung pathologist before selection. Libraries were prepared through 5' RACE. The run used a NextSeq 500. To allow correction of PCR and sequencing errors, the TCR library protocol tagged every TCR cDNA molecule with a unique molecular identifier. Concerning the study's data processing: TCR identification, UMI-based error correction and CDR3 extraction were performed with Decombinator tools. TCRs above a frequency of 2 per 1,000, corresponding to the top 1% of the tumor frequency distribution, were defined as expanded. Expanded tumor TCRs were classed as regional if statistically deemed absent (corrected P<0.05) from at least one tumor region, otherwise ubiquitous. Renyi diversity was computed with the R vegan package after each repertoire had been subsampled 100 times to 5,000 TCRs. CDR3 similarity networks were constructed using string-kernel similarity of amino acid triplets, with links drawn between CDR3s whose pairwise similarity was above 0.82. TCRdb's own reprocessing of the public reads used fastp at Q25 and MiXCR and kept productive beta chains. Each entry is one CDR3 protein sequence, shown with its most common DNA and genes. The V and J calls, along with clone size, are taken from TCRdb and not from the paper's own processing. In this sample the table shows 5,200 or so distinct CDR3 sequences, just under 4% of which occur a single time. The biggest ten clones account for 23% of the sample.

There are many counts of this clonotype. Its antigen remains undetermined. Nothing much larger sits one base from this clone, and base qualities are not available. At the junction V is shortened by 3 bases and J by 6 bases, with 15 bases in between. The cysteine opens and the phenylalanine closes a CDR3 of 14 amino acids. This entry keeps only the CDR3 DNA: 42 bases, framed from base 1. CDR1 SEHNR and CDR2 FQNEAQ are derived from the germline V gene (reference sequence). Overall results and qualifications from the work: The count of ubiquitous expanded TCRs correlated with the count of ubiquitous nonsynonymous mutations, and the count of regional expanded TCRs correlated with the count of regional nonsynonymous mutations. TCR-seq coverage of tumor T cells was estimated to be only approximately 7% for alpha chains and 11% to 15% for beta chains. The tumor nonsynonymous mutation count correlated with the number of expanded alpha and beta TCRs within the tumor. Confirming at a functional level the hypothesis that regional TCRs recognize regional mutations was considered to require additional single-cell paired TCR alpha and beta sequencing.

The clonotype originates from a female donor with early-stage non-small cell lung cancer. Here the chain combines TRBV7-9 and TRBJ2-7, with no confidently assigned D gene. Sequencing used lung tumor tissue, obtained at surgery. The CDR3 protein: CASSLGGRAVEQYF. The nucleotides are TGTGCCAGCAGCTTGGGCGGCCGTGCGGTCGAGCAGTACTTC. Reference TRBV7-9 and TRBJ2-7 genes cover what lies past the CDR3, so the full variable domain is DTGVSQNPRHKITKRGQNVTFRCDPISEHNRLYWYRQTLGQGPEFLTYFQNEAQLEKSRLLSDRFSAERPKGSFSTLEIQRTEQGDSAMYLCASSLGGRAVEQYFGPGTRLTVT.